A single sample gave rise to the 22 T cell receptor beta chains below, sequenced in a study of cytomegalovirus exposure and HLA in healthy donors. The PCR used 60 Vbeta and 13 Jbeta primers. TCRdb's copy holds only in-frame clones and misses some; the assay was immunoSEQ multiplex PCR. In the table there are about 230,000 clones, just over 75% of which are singletons. Sequencing input: PBMCs. All receptors derive from a woman aged 55-70 years in good health and CMV-seropositive.

This clone has a single count. J is TRBJ2-1 and V is TRBV11-2, with 10 bases matching TRBD2. Germline V gene lookup returns CDR1 SGHAT and CDR2 FQNNGV. After removal of 1 base from V and 8 bases from J, the junction contained 11 bases not matched to a gene. This CDR3 spans 17 amino acids. This CDR3 is CASSLVASASGSYEQFF. CDR3 DNA sequence: TGTGCCAGCAGCTTAGTGGCTTCGGCTAGCGGGAGTTATGAGCAGTTCTTC.

The chain combines TRBV6-4 with TRBJ2-3, with 13 nucleotides matching TRBD2. The CDR3 has 18 residues. J lost 5 bases, V lost 6 bases, and 14 bases had no gene match. Germline V lookup: CDR1 MRHNA, CDR2 SNTAGT. In DNA form, the CDR3 reads TGTGCCAGCAGCTCCCGGCCCACTAGCGGGGGGGGCCAAGATACGCAGTATTTT. Translated: CASSSRPTSGGGQDTQYF.

The chain recombines TRBV6-1 with TRBJ1-2, with 9 bases identical to TRBD1. The CDR3 totals 14 residues. J gave up 7 bases and V 3 bases, and 6 bases lay outside the gene matches. CDR1 is MNHNS and CDR2 is SASEGT in the germline V gene. This chain's CDR3 is CASSDGTGNFGYTF. The CDR3 DNA sequence: TGTGCCAGCAGTGACGGGACAGGGAATTTTGGCTACACCTTC.

The chain has TRBV10-3 and TRBJ1-1; unclear D gene. This CDR3 spans 15 amino acids. Between the trimmed V and J ends, which lost 0 bases and 1 base, there was a span of 9 bases. CDR1 is ENHRY and CDR2 is SYGVKD in the germline V gene. CDR3 DNA sequence: TGTGCCATCAGTGAGTCTGCCCACAGGAACACTGAAGCTTTCTTT. Translated: CAISESAHRNTEAFF.

The chain joins TRBV7-3 to TRBJ2-1, with 12 positions matching TRBD1. The CDR3 length is 17 residues. Germline values: CDR1 SGHTA, CDR2 FQGTGA. V gave up 2 bases and J gave up 7 bases; unmatched junction bases: 9. CDR3 protein: CASSLGSGTGGYNEQFF. The CDR3 bases are TGTGCCAGCAGCTTAGGCTCCGGGACAGGGGGCTATAATGAGCAGTTCTTC.

V gene TRBV2 combines with J gene TRBJ2-7; the D is unclear. In germline, CDR1 is SNHLY, CDR2 FYNNEI. Deletions cut 1 base from V and 0 bases from J, with 10 bases between. The CDR3 extends over 15 amino acids. The CDR3 DNA is TGTGCCAGCAGTGAAGGTTGGCAAACCTCCTACGAGCAGTACTTC. As protein: CASSEGWQTSYEQYF.

The CDR3 sequence is CASSAWTGGMGNQPQHF. The CDR3 DNA sequence: TGTGCCAGCAGTGCGTGGACAGGGGGCATGGGCAATCAGCCCCAGCATTTT. The chain employs TRBV6-1 and TRBJ1-5, with 11 bases identical to TRBD1. V gave up 4 bases and J gave up 2 bases; unmatched junction bases: 7. CDR1 is MNHNS, CDR2 SASEGT, per germline. The CDR3 has 17 residues.

This clone was seen only once. This CDR3 is CSVEAGGDEKLFF. CDR3 nucleotides: TGCAGCGTTGAAGCCGGAGGGGATGAAAAACTGTTTTTT. This chain links TRBV29-1 with TRBJ1-4; D possibly corresponds to TRBD1 (5 bases). The ends were cut back, 1 base at V and 6 bases at J, with 9 bases in the middle. The CDR3 sequence is 13 residues long. Looked up from germline, CDR1 is SQVTM and CDR2 is ANQGSEA.

The V call is TRBV5-1, the J call TRBJ1-2; D call uncertain. The CDR3 totals 12 residues. Germline loops: CDR1 SGHRS, CDR2 YFSETQ. V was trimmed by 10 bases and J by 3 bases, leaving 13 bases between them. In DNA form, the CDR3 reads TGCGCCGGTGGGCTCGAAGACTATGGCTACACCTTC. This translates into CAGGLEDYGYTF. Based on the CDR3 plus reference TRBV5-1 and TRBJ1-2, the full variable domain is KAGVTQTPRYLIKTRGQQVTLSCSPISGHRSVSWYQQTPGQGLQFLFEYFSETQRNKGNFPGRFSGRQFSNSRSEMNVSTLELGDSALYLCAGGLEDYGYTFGSGTRLTVV.

This chain connects TRBV19 to TRBJ1-1; D remains unclear. Trimming took 6 bases from V and 12 from J, leaving 14 bases between them. Looked up from germline, CDR1 is LNHDA and CDR2 is SQIVND (reference sequence). The CDR3 is 11 amino acids. CDR3 nucleotides: TGTGCCAGTAGGAGGAACGCCGCGTCTTTCTTT. Translation gives CASRRNAASFF.

Turning to this clone: This sample also contains other DNA sequences that code for the same CDR3. The chain employs TRBV7-2 and TRBJ1-5, with no clear D. CDR3 length equals 13 residues. Trimming left V 4 bases short and J 4 bases short, with 8 bases between. Per germline, CDR1 SGHTA and CDR2 FQGNSA. For the CDR3, the DNA is TGTGCCAGCAGCTGGGGAGAGAATCAGCCCCAGCATTTT. Translation: CASSWGENQPQHF. The full variable domain, with the rest looked up from reference TRBV7-2 and TRBJ1-5, is GAGVSQSPSNKVTEKGKDVELRCDPISGHTALYWYRQSLGQGLEFLIYFQGNSAPDKSGLPSDRFSAERTGGSVSTLTIQRTQQEDSAVYLCASSWGENQPQHFGDGTRLSIL.

The table lists this clone with a few counts. V gene TRBV9 combines with J gene TRBJ2-2; 11 bases are shared with TRBD2. Unmatched junction bases numbered 1, after V lost 0 bases and J lost 3 bases. Germline assignment: CDR1 SGDLS and CDR2 YYNGEE. The CDR3 is 16 amino acids. CDR3 sequence: CASSVASGGYTGELFF. CDR3 DNA: TGTGCCAGCAGCGTAGCTAGCGGGGGGTACACCGGGGAGCTGTTTTTT.

The chain employs TRBV21-1 and TRBJ1-5; the table's D call of TRBD1 was not tested on the DNA. TRBV21-1 is a listed pseudogene. The CDR3 runs to 17 residues. The CDR3 DNA is TGTGCCAGCAGGACCGGGACAGGGAACTATAGCAATCAGCCCCAGCATTTT. It translates to CASRTGTGNYSNQPQHF.

V usage is TRBV5-8 and J usage is TRBJ1-1; 9 bases fit TRBD1. This CDR3 is built from 15 residues. Germline loops: CDR1 SGHTS, CDR2 YDEGEE. Trimming removed 2 bases from V and 4 bases from J; junction bases left unmatched: 6. CDR3 sequence reads: CASSLTGTGSTEAFF. In DNA form, the CDR3 reads TGTGCCAGCAGCTTAACCGGGACAGGGTCCACTGAAGCTTTCTTT.

The rearrangement uses TRBV6-6 and TRBJ2-1; 9 bases align to TRBD1. In germline, CDR1 is MNHNY, CDR2 SVGAGI (reference sequence). The CDR3 is made up of 16 amino acids. Germline trimming cut 4 bases from V and 4 bases from J; bases unmatched to any gene: 8. The CDR3 region is CASSSPDRGGYNEQFF. The CDR3 DNA reads as TGTGCCAGCAGTTCCCCAGACAGGGGGGGTTACAATGAGCAGTTCTTC.

This chain connects TRBV7-9 to TRBJ2-1, with 7 bases matching TRBD2. This CDR3 comprises 14 residues. Trimming took 3 bases from V and 6 from J; bases not matched to a gene: 5. CDR1 is SEHNR, CDR2 FQNEAQ, per germline (reference sequence). This CDR3 is CASSLAGRVNEQFF. DNA of the CDR3: TGTGCCAGCAGCTTGGCGGGGAGGGTCAATGAGCAGTTCTTC.

J is TRBJ1-1 and V is TRBV5-1; D may be TRBD1 (6 bases). V lost 4 bases and J lost 4, with 17 bases in between. The CDR3 consists of 15 residues. The V gene's germline CDR1 is SGHRS and CDR2 YFSETQ. The CDR3 sequence: CASSPGLRGSTEAFF. The CDR3 DNA reads TGCGCCAGCAGCCCTGGTCTGAGGGGGAGCACTGAAGCTTTCTTT. The variable domain in full, completed from reference TRBV5-1 and TRBJ1-1, reads KAGVTQTPRYLIKTRGQQVTLSCSPISGHRSVSWYQQTPGQGLQFLFEYFSETQRNKGNFPGRFSGRQFSNSRSEMNVSTLELGDSALYLCASSPGLRGSTEAFFGQGTRLTVV.

In the case of this clone: Germline is not matched at one junction end, which may reflect a read error. CDR3 nucleotide sequence: TGTTCCAGCAGCTGGGGGGGAACTGAAGCTTTCTTT. As protein: CSSSWGGTEAFF. This chain joins TRBV7-9 and TRBJ1-1; D possibly corresponds to TRBD1 (5 bases). Germline values: CDR1 SEHNR, CDR2 FQNEAQ (reference sequence). CDR3 size: 12 residues.

This chain links TRBV5-1 with TRBJ2-7; 9 bases match TRBD1. Germline CDR1 is SGHRS and CDR2 is YFSETQ. CDR3 length: 16 residues. V was pared by 0 bases and J by 6 bases, with 10 bases of the junction left unmatched. CDR3 DNA: TGCGCCAGCAGCTTGGAACAGGGGGCTGTGATTCGCGAGCAGTACTTC. Protein sequence: CASSLEQGAVIREQYF.

This clone was counted once. J is TRBJ2-5 and V is TRBV30; weak D call: TRBD2 (6 bases). Trimming left V 5 bases short and J 7 bases short, with 20 bases between. Germline CDR1 GTSNPN, CDR2 SVGIG (reference sequence). This CDR3 comprises 14 residues. The CDR3 bases are TGTGCCTGGCAGCGACTAGTTTTCGACGGGACCCAGTACTTC. It encodes CAWQRLVFDGTQYF.

The chain couples TRBV9 to TRBJ1-2; 8 bases align to TRBD1. The CDR3 extends over 16 amino acids. V trimming: 2 bases; J trimming: 3 bases; junction bases outside the gene matches: 9. Germline-derived CDR1 and CDR2 are SGDLS and YYNGEE. CDR3 amino acids: CASSVVRGQAYYGYTF. The CDR3 DNA reads as TGTGCCAGCAGCGTGGTCAGGGGGCAAGCCTACTATGGCTACACCTTC.

This clone is a singleton in its sample. The chain couples TRBV4-2 to TRBJ2-7, with no clear D. The CDR3 loop spans 14 amino acids. The germline gives CDR1 LGHNA, CDR2 YNFKEQ. Trimming removed 0 bases at V and 7 bases at J, with 13 bases between. CDR3 protein: CASSQDPATREQYF. The CDR3 region has the DNA TGTGCCAGCAGCCAAGATCCCGCCACCCGGGAGCAGTACTTC.